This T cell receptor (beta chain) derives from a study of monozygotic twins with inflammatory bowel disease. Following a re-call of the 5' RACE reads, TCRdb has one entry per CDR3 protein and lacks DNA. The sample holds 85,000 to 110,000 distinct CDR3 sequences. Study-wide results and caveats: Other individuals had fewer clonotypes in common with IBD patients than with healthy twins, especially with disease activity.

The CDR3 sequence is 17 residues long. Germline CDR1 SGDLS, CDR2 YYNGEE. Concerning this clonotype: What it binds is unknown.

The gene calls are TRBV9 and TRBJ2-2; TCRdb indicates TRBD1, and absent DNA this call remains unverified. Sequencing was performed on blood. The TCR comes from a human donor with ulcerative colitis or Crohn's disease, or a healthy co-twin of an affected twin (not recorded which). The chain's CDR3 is CASTLAGNPLNTGELFF.